The entry below describes one T cell receptor beta chain. Its antigen is as yet unknown. CFSE-labeled sorted T cells met regulatory or mature dendritic cells for less than 6 days. FACS sorted CD4+ or CD8+ T cells into CD45RA+ naive and CD45RO+ memory. This entry comes from a study of regulatory dendritic cells for organ transplantation. Study observations and caveats: Memory CD8+ clonal expansion seemed more limited with regulatory than mature dendritic cells. Of resting T cell subsets, memory CD8+ had the most alloreactive clonotypes.

Trimming shortened V by 1 base and J by 4 bases, and 4 bases separated the two germline ends. Germline values: CDR1 SGHAT, CDR2 FQNNGV. The CDR3 consists of 12 residues. The data were produced by immunoSEQ multiplex PCR, yet TCRdb's version contains in-frame clones alone and is incomplete. Of more than 10,000 clones in the sample, under 90% were seen once. The material sequenced was naive CD8+ T cells from blood cultured with regulatory dendritic cells. Subset meaning: CD45RA+ naive T cells. V and J are TRBV11-2 and TRBJ1-1, with unresolved D. The receptor's source is a human donor in good health. CDR3 bases: TGTGCCAGCAGCTTAGTCGGCACTGAAGCTTTCTTT. Translation: CASSLVGTEAFF. Combining the CDR3 with reference TRBV11-2 and TRBJ1-1 gives the whole variable domain EAGVAQSPRYKIIEKRQSVAFWCNPISGHATLYWYQQILGQGPKLLIQFQNNGVVDDSQLPKDRFSAERLKGVDSTLKIQPAKLEDSAVYLCASSLVGTEAFFGQGTRLTVV.